This T cell receptor (beta chain) emerged from a study of shared clonotypes between healthy human individuals. The test was conducted at deep level. Sequenced by immunoSEQ multiplex PCR; TCRdb stores in-frame clones only, minus some. The repertoire holds nearly 600,000 clones, less than 97% seen once, with around 0.11% in the top ten. CD45RO negativity and positive selection for CCR7 defined naive CD8 cells, a population that excluded terminally differentiated effector memory CD45RA+ cells. This receptor was identified in a woman in her twenties or thirties in good health. Sequencing was done on a sample of naive CD8+ T cells sorted from blood.

CDR3 residues: CASSGAGDTGELFF. The CDR3 nucleotides are TGTGCCAGCAGTGGGGCGGGAGATACCGGGGAGCTGTTTTTT. This chain links TRBV28 with TRBJ2-2; 7 nucleotides line up with TRBD2. CDR1 MDHEN and CDR2 SYDVKM come from the germline V gene. The CDR3 runs 14 residues. With V trimmed by 5 bases and J by 5 bases, 5 bases remained unmatched.